Shown below are 9 T cell receptor beta chains from a single sample sequenced in a study of graft-versus-host responses after intestinal transplantation (dated by TCRdb to 2020 to 2023). Library preparation was by the immunoSEQ multiplex PCR assay. TCRdb obtained this table from immuneACCESS and retained in-frame rearrangements with V and J assigned. These tables miss some clones; where compared with another copy, unresolved V genes account for less than half of the shortfall, and the remainder is unexplained. The sample has more than 90,000 clones on record, approximately 95% of them singletons. The biggest ten clones account for about 0.5% of the sample. Their target antigens are unknown. The time point label here, explained by the study, means: cells obtained before transplantation from donor or recipient. Sample: unstimulated CD8+ T cells sorted from spleen or lymph node cells, taken before intestinal transplant. The origin of the receptors is a human donor who received an intestinal transplant.

V usage is TRBV29-1 and J usage is TRBJ1-2, with unresolved D. The V gene lost 0 bases and the J gene lost 7 bases, with 15 bases spanning the gap. In germline, CDR1 is SQVTM, CDR2 ANQGSEA. The CDR3 is made up of 14 amino acids. CDR3 in DNA: TGCAGCGTTGAAGATCCTCAGGTTCTTGGTGGCTACACCTTC. This encodes CSVEDPQVLGGYTF.

This chain connects TRBV4-1 to TRBJ2-1; 10 nucleotides line up with TRBD1. CDR3 length: 17 amino acids. The junction had 8 bases not matched to a gene; V was cut back by 0 bases and J by 6 bases. Germline lookup yields CDR1 MGHRA and CDR2 YSYEKL. The CDR3, as DNA: TGCGCCAGCAGCCAAGATTTGACAGGGGGCCTTTTCAATGAGCAGTTCTTC. This gives the protein CASSQDLTGGLFNEQFF.

The V gene is TRBV7-9, the J gene TRBJ2-1; 7 nucleotides agree with TRBD2. The CDR3 has 17 amino acids. The junction had 14 bases not matched to a gene; V was cut back by 4 bases and J by 5 bases. Germline assignment: CDR1 SEHNR and CDR2 FQNEAQ (reference sequence). The DNA for the CDR3 is TGTGCCAGCAGCTCCACTAGTCCGTCTAGCGGAAACAATGAGCAGTTCTTC. This encodes CASSSTSPSSGNNEQFF.

V gene TRBV30 combines with J gene TRBJ1-2; TRBD1 matches 7 bases. CDR3 length: 15 amino acids. CDR1 and CDR2 (germline): GTSNPN, SVGIG (reference sequence). The junction had 12 bases not matched to a gene; V was cut back by 0 bases and J by 8 bases. CDR3 nucleotide sequence: TGTGCCTGGAGTGTAATTACCGGGACAGCCGGAGGCTACACCTTC. Residues: CAWSVITGTAGGYTF.

This chain connects TRBV7-7 to TRBJ2-3; 7 bases are shared with TRBD1. Germline CDR1 and CDR2: SSHAT and FNYEAQ (reference sequence). The CDR3 is made up of 15 amino acids. V lost 4 bases, J lost 4 bases, and 8 bases stayed unmatched. Written as DNA, the CDR3 is TGTGCCAGCAGCTCAAGATTTGACAGGGCAGATACGCAGTATTTT. Its protein is CASSSRFDRADTQYF.

J is TRBJ1-2 and V is TRBV4-3; maybe TRBD1 (6 bases). The V end was cut by 0 bases, the J end by 6 bases, with 20 bases between. CDR1 and CDR2 from the germline V gene are LGHNA and YSLEER. The length of the CDR3 is 17 residues. In DNA form, the CDR3 reads TGCGCCAGCAGCCAAGATTGGGTGGGGGGGGGCGCGGATGGCTACACCTTC. It codes for CASSQDWVGGGADGYTF.

The CDR3 here is CASSATGVYEQYF. The CDR3 DNA sequence: TGTGCCAGCAGTGCGACGGGGGTCTACGAGCAGTACTTC. This chain connects TRBV6-1 to TRBJ2-7, with a possible D match to TRBD2 (6 bases). V was shortened by 4 bases and J by 3 bases, with 10 bases between the two germline ends. Per germline, CDR1 MNHNS and CDR2 SASEGT. The CDR3 loop spans 13 amino acids.

The chain couples TRBV27 to TRBJ2-1; D unclear. Trimming removed 10 bases at V and 5 bases at J, with 3 bases between. Germline V lookup: CDR1 MNHEY, CDR2 SMNVEV (reference sequence). This CDR3 contains 9 residues. CDR3 loop: CATDNEQFF. In DNA, the CDR3 is TGTGCCACCGACAATGAGCAGTTCTTC.

The chain's CDR3 is CASSYTSDRSVYEQYF. CDR3 nucleotide sequence: TGTGCCAGCAGTTACACCTCGGACAGGTCCGTCTACGAGCAGTACTTC. V usage is TRBV6-5 and J usage is TRBJ2-7; 7 bases line up with TRBD1. Germline V gives CDR1 MNHEY, CDR2 SVGAGI. The CDR3 runs 16 residues. J gave up 3 bases and V 2 bases, and 10 bases lay outside the gene matches.